This T cell receptor (beta chain) originates from a study of T-cell reconstitution after alpha-beta-depleted transplantation in children. Study observations and caveats: By one year post-transplant, T-cell counts and diversity largely arose from T cells that were newly produced. Several patients had high TCRbeta diversity at day 60; it came from surviving recipient T cells and thymic progenitors.

This clonotype was recorded at least ten times. Antigen specificity is unknown. TCRbeta library preparation incorporated unique molecular identifiers. MiXCR was run by TCRdb on the PCR reads, yielding one entry per CDR3 protein. This table holds about 120,000 distinct CDR3 sequences, roughly 23% found once. The sequences come from PBMCs, mostly from graft donor cells, collected 180 days after TCRalphabeta/CD19-depleted stem cell transplant. The source of this sequence is a male patient under 10 years old who had a stem cell transplant for chronic granulomatous disease, so the T cells may come from the graft donor.

The CDR3 spells CASSHGASGKTSTYEQYF. In DNA, the CDR3 is TGTGCCAGCAGCCATGGAGCTAGCGGGAAGACTTCCACCTACGAGCAGTACTTC. V usage is TRBV11-2 and J usage is TRBJ2-7; 9 bases are a match to TRBD2. The CDR3 contains 18 residues. The V and J ends lost 5 bases and 2 bases, in that order; junction bases with no gene match: 16. The germline V gene has CDR1 SGHAT and CDR2 FQNNGV.